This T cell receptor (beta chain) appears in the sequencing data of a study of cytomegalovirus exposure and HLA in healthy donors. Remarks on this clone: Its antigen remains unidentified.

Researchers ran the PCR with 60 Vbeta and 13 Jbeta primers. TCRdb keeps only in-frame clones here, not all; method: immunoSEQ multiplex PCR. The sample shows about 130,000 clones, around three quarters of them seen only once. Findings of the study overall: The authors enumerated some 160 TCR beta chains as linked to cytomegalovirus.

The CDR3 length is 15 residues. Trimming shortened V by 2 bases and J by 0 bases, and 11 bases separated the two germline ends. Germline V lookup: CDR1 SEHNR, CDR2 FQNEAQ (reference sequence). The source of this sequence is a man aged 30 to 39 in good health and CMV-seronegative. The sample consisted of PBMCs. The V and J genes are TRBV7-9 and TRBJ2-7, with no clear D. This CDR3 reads CASSLMSSSSYEQYF. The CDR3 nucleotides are TGTGCCAGCAGCTTAATGAGTTCTAGCTCCTACGAGCAGTACTTC.